These T cell receptor beta chains were read from a single sample in a study of T cell responses to AZD1222 COVID-19 vaccine. Generated by immunoSEQ multiplex PCR, the TCRdb table keeps only in-frame clones and is missing some. The sample lists fewer than 200,000 clones, over 80% occurring once. The sequencing used peripheral blood, collected on day 0 of AZD1222 vaccination. Receptors originate from an adult in good health. Both conserved end residues are trimmed from each CDR3.

V	J	CDR3
TRBV10-2	TRBJ1-5	ASSGQTNQPQH
TRBV5-6	TRBJ2-2	ASSLLGGIDTGELF
TRBV27	TRBJ1-4	ASSPSGRSEKLF
TRBV9	TRBJ1-3	ASSVGGVSGNTIY
TRBV6-1	TRBJ1-5	ASRRGLGNQPQH
TRBV19	TRBJ2-7	ASSMVGGSGNEQY
TRBV29-1	TRBJ2-3	SVRRSADWGDTQY
TRBV6-5	TRBJ1-1	ASARTNTEAF
TRBV29-1	TRBJ2-1	SVQRPLAVGEQF
TRBV28	TRBJ2-5	ARLLWTGIQETQY
TRBV7-6	TRBJ1-6	ASSLVPGGGSSPLH
TRBV7-2	TRBJ2-7	ASSPRGDRRYEQY
TRBV5-1	TRBJ2-3	ASSLGSSTDTQY
TRBV5-4	TRBJ2-3	ASSLNPGLALADTQY
TRBV7-9	TRBJ1-2	ASRDSDGYT
TRBV10-3	TRBJ1-3	AGSTGNTIY
TRBV29-1	TRBJ1-1	SVTRTGRDTEAF
TRBV19	TRBJ1-1	ASSQRQYTEAF
TRBV30	TRBJ1-1	AWSVGRTFEHKLSSAAEAF
TRBV28	TRBJ1-4	ASSQRTGNEKLF
TRBV7-3	TRBJ2-5	ASRQGTGGMETQY
TRBV3-1/TRBV3-2	TRBJ2-1	ASSQDSIDEQF
TRBV11-2	TRBJ1-1	ASSLDWSGAEAF
TRBV6-5	TRBJ1-3	AKRGGPSGNTIY
TRBV7-9	TRBJ1-2	ASSHHRGGDYGYT
TRBV27	TRBJ1-5	ASRPPVEDSSNQPQH
TRBV7-2	TRBJ2-7	ASSSDRVGGEQY
TRBV24-1	TRBJ1-5	ATSETTGGTQPQH
TRBV5-5	TRBJ2-1	ASSLSPLIDPAEQF
TRBV7-2	TRBJ2-6	ASSLEPGVMGRANVLT
TRBV7-3	TRBJ2-3	ASKPGIGTDTQY
TRBV12-3/TRBV12-4	TRBJ1-5	ASSFRGVQPQH
TRBV5-6	TRBJ1-2	ASSSSTEVYGYT
TRBV28	TRBJ1-1	ASSFMKGNTEAF
TRBV11-2	TRBJ1-2	ASSLGIRESNYGYT
TRBV11-2	TRBJ2-1	ASNELAGVPGEQF
TRBV12-3/TRBV12-4	TRBJ2-7	ASSLARPYEQY